The text below deals with one T cell receptor beta chain. J lost 6 bases, V lost 3 bases, and 4 bases had no gene match. The CDR3 runs 12 residues. Looked up from germline, CDR1 is GTSNPN and CDR2 is SVGIG (reference sequence). This record belongs to a study of human T cells and chemical hapten exposure. Regarding time point: patch test 1, 2 weeks after DPC sensitization. Treatment: therapeutic diphenylcyclopropenone sensitization with weekly scalp DPC. TCRdb called the RACE reads again in MiXCR, with one record for every CDR3 protein. The sample contains approximately 90,000 distinct CDR3 sequences, around 12% of which appear only once.

The sequences come from whole blood, collected in connection with sensitization to the hapten diphenylcyclopropenone (DPC). The chain uses TRBV30 and TRBJ1-1; 7 bases line up with TRBD1. The TCR was taken from a woman aged 40 to 49 with alopecia areata. Some clones in this sample may be carry-over from other donors' samples. CDR3 residues: CAWRLDRSEAFF. The CDR3 region has the DNA TGTGCCTGGAGGCTGGACAGGTCTGAAGCTTTCTTT.